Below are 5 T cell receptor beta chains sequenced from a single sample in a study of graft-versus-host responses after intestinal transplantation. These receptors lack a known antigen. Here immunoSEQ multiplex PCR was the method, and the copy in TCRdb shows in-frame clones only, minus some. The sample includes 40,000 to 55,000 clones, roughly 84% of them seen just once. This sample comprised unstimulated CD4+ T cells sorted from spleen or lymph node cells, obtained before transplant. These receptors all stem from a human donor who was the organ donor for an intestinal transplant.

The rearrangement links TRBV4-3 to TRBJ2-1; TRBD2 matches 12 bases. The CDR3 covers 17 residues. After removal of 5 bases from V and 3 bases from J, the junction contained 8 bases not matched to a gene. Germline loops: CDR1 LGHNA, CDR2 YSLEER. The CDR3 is CASSSRLAGENYNEQFF. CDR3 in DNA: TGCGCCAGCAGCTCCCGACTAGCGGGGGAAAACTACAATGAGCAGTTCTTC.

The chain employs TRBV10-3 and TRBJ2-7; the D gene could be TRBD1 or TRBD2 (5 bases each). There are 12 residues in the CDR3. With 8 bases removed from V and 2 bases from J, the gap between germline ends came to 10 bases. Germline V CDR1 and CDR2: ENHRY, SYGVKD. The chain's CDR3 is CAIGDGAYEQYF. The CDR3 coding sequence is TGTGCCATCGGGGACGGTGCCTACGAGCAGTACTTC.

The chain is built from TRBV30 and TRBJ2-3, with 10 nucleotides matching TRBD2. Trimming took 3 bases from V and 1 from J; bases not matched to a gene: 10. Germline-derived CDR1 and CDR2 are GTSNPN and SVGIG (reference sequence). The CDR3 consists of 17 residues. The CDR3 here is CAWSPGTSALGTDTQYF. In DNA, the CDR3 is TGTGCCTGGAGCCCTGGGACTAGCGCCCTGGGCACAGATACGCAGTATTTT.

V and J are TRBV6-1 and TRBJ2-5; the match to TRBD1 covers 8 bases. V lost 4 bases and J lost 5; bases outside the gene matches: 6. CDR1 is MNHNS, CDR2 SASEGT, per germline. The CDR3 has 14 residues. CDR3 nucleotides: TGTGCCAGCAGTGGTCAGGGGGCGGGGGAGACCCAGTACTTC. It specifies CASSGQGAGETQYF.

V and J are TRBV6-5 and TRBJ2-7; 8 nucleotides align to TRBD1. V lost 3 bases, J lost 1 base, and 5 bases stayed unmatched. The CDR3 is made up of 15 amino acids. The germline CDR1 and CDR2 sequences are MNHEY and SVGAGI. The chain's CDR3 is CASSYLGTGSYEQYF. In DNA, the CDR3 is TGTGCCAGCAGTTATCTCGGGACAGGTTCCTACGAGCAGTACTTC.